This T cell receptor beta chain emerged from a study of T-cell memory formation after mild COVID-19. On the study more broadly: The two donors had largely donor-specific TCR clusters.

Study outcomes and limitations: For second-wave clones that peaked at day 37, SARS-CoV-2 specificity went unverified.

Trimming left V 6 bases short and J 9 bases short, with 21 bases between. Germline CDR1 and CDR2: LNHDA and SQIVND (reference sequence). The CDR3 is 14 amino acids. 5'RACE primed from the constant segment yielded TCR alpha and TCR beta cDNA libraries bearing sample barcodes and UMIs. Each CDR3 protein gets one entry after TCRdb re-called the 5' RACE reads with MiXCR. The sample shows about 250,000 distinct CDR3 sequences, 15% of them seen only once. A note on this clonotype: What it recognizes is unknown.

Source material: PBMCs or a T cell subset sorted from them (not recorded which). The source of this sequence is an adult woman who had mild COVID-19 (a few samples of this study predate the infection). Cell type and time point are not known. The chain carries TRBV19 and TRBJ2-7, with D perhaps TRBD2 (5 bases). This CDR3 is CASRGGARAGGQYF. The CDR3 DNA is TGTGCCAGTAGAGGAGGCGCCCGGGCCGGCGGGCAGTACTTC.